This T cell receptor (beta chain) was profiled in a study of technical replicates of blood from a few donors. The CDR3 runs to 15 residues. The V segment lost 4 bases and the J segment 3 bases; nucleotides outside the gene matches: 9. Germline-derived CDR1 and CDR2 are MNHEY and SVGAGI. Here immunoSEQ multiplex PCR was the method, and the copy in TCRdb shows in-frame clones only, minus some. Among tens of thousands of clones listed, roughly 92% were seen once. The TCR originated in a human donor in good health. The gene calls are TRBV6-5 and TRBJ2-7; 7 nucleotides align to TRBD2. Sequences were obtained from T cells isolated from PBMCs. In DNA form, the CDR3 reads TGTGCCAGCAGTTTTAGGACGGGGGGTGGCTACGAGCAGTACTTC. Amino acid sequence: CASSFRTGGGYEQYF.